This T cell receptor beta chain was obtained from a study of beta chain features in type 1 diabetes. Study-wide points: A pattern of fewer insertions and more deletions at VDJ junctions was seen in type 1 diabetes patients.

The CDR3 sequence is 13 residues long. Looked up from germline, CDR1 is SQVTM and CDR2 is ANQGSEA. Losses at the gene ends were 5 bases for V and 5 bases for J; bases not matched to a gene: 6. This clone appeared once. Antigen unknown. Every donor had blood drawn once into heparin, roughly 100 mL on average. Of the isolated RNA, all was reverse transcribed, and so the sequenced material was expressed TCRB transcripts. There were approximately 3.5 million reads on average in the naive, central memory and regulatory T cell samples. Here immunoSEQ multiplex PCR was the method, and the copy in TCRdb shows in-frame clones only, minus some. The sample consists of hundreds of thousands of clones, roughly 13% of them appearing once.

The specimen was naive CD4+ T cells from blood. V and J are TRBV29-1 and TRBJ1-1; TRBD1 aligns across 9 bases. The sequence was collected from a woman aged 40 to 49 in good health. Here the CDR3 reads CSVRRQGETEAFF. The CDR3 bases are TGCAGCGTTAGGAGACAGGGGGAAACTGAAGCTTTCTTT. Filled out from reference TRBV29-1 and TRBJ1-1, the complete variable domain reads SAVISQKPSRDICQRGTSLTIQCQVDSQVTMMFWYRQQPGQSLTLIATANQGSEATYESGFVIDKFPISRPNLTFSTLTVSNMSPEDSSIYLCSVRRQGETEAFFGQGTRLTVV.